The sample holds a few counts of the clone carrying this TCR beta chain. The same CDR3 can be traced to other DNA sequences in this sample. The data were taken from a study of blood T cell repertoires in COVID-19. Sequencing was performed with immunoSEQ multiplex PCR; in TCRdb, only in-frame clones are kept and a portion is missing. Counted here are about 280,000 clones, roughly 90% occurring once; the ten biggest clones make up approximately 11%. Germline loops: CDR1 SEHNR, CDR2 FQNEAQ (reference sequence). There are 14 residues in the CDR3. V lost 4 bases, J lost 1 base, and 0 bases stayed unmatched.

The receptor comes from a woman aged 30 to 39 with COVID-19, enrolled during active disease. The sample consisted of peripheral blood. The rearrangement joins TRBV7-9 to TRBJ2-5, with 10 bases identical to TRBD2. DNA of the CDR3: TGTGCCAGCAGCTGGACTAGCGGCCAAGAGACCCAGTACTTC. Residues: CASSWTSGQETQYF.